This record looks at one T cell receptor (beta chain) sequence and its context. The antigen this receptor binds is unknown. No base quality information exists; no much larger clone differs at one position. The sample belongs to a study of graft-versus-host responses after intestinal transplantation (dated by TCRdb to the early 2020s). Background for the entire study: Multivisceral, liver-intestinal, or isolated intestinal transplants were received by the recipients. Alloreactive clones were identified by sequencing pre-transplant mixed lymphocyte reaction products and comparing these products with unstimulated pre-transplant donor and recipient T cells. The cohort enrolled 20 to 30 intestinal transplant recipients, one of whom was a retransplant, and 3 patients without pretransplant specimens were excluded. Rather than being sequenced by the commercial service, samples from a few later patients were sequenced in-house on an Illumina MiSeq and processed with MiXCR. Bulk TCR-beta CDR3 sequencing was used to track graft-versus-host and host-versus-graft alloreactive T cell clones in the graft, circulation and bone marrow after intestinal transplantation. Every recipient was given anti-thymocyte globulin induction, then maintenance tacrolimus and steroids for approximately 3 years. Donor T cell macrochimerism was defined as a peak of at least 4% donor T cells among recipient peripheral blood mononuclear cells. What the authors observed across the whole study: Early after transplant, peak levels of circulating GvH clones were found to be associated with declines in HvG clones. GvH clones were detected in recipient bone marrow, and some appeared earlier in ileal mucosa or blood, consistent with an intestinal mucosal origin. High GvH to HvG T cell clonal ratios were observed in the allografts of patients with donor T cell macrochimerism. The relatively low number and heterogeneity of intestinal transplant patients limited the conclusions.

The library was generated by the immunoSEQ multiplex PCR assay. Adaptive Biotechnologies carried out high-throughput TCR-beta CDR3 sequencing of genomic DNA for most patients. As for the original processing: Adaptive's ImmunoSEQ software supplied the TCR sequencing data for 15 to 20 patients, while MiXCR and VDJtools were used to process a few other patients. CDR3 nucleotide sequences shared between donor and recipient were removed because the origin of such sequences could not be assigned. Alloreactive clones required at least 2-fold expansion over unstimulated cells and minimum CFSE-low frequency of 0.002% (template counts) or 0.001% (read counts). Mappable clones were those detected in sequenced pre-transplant spleen, lymph node, or MLR CFSE-low populations of the donor or recipient. The cumulative frequency of alloreactive clones was calculated as a percentage of all sequences, weighted by copy number. TCRdb holds this immuneACCESS table with in-frame rearrangements only. Some clones are missing; in checked studies, unresolved V genes explain under half, and the rest has no known cause. V, J and clone size are those of that table, while D and trimming were read from the DNA. The sample includes approximately 25,000 clones, with approximately 93% observed a single time. Roughly 0.58% of the sample goes to the ten largest clones.

Per the germline V gene (reference sequence), DFQATT is the CDR1 and SNEGSKA is the CDR2. The CDR3 runs 8 amino acids, cysteine and phenylalanine included. Just the 24-base CDR3 DNA is kept, in frame starting at base 1. Blood samples were collected up to 4 times in the first month after transplant and then at least monthly when available. The sequence was collected from a human patient who received an intestinal transplant, so some T cells may come from the graft donor. The chain couples TRBV20-1 to TRBJ2-3, with an unclear D gene assignment. The starting material was PBMCs, obtained 18 days after transplant. The CDR3 in this case is CSWGTQYF. The nucleotides are TGCAGCTGGGGTACGCAGTATTTT.